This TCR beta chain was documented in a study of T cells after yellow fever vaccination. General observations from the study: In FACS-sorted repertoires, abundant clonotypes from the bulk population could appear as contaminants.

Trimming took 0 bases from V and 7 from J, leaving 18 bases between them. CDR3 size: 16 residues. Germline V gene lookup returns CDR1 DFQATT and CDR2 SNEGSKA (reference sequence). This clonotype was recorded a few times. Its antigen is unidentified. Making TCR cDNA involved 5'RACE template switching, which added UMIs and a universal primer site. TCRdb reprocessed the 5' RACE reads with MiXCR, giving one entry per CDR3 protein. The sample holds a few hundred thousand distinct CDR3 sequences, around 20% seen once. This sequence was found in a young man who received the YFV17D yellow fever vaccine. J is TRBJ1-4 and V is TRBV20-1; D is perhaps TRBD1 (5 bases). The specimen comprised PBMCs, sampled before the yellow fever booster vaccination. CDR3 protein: CSARDPDAGYGEKLFF. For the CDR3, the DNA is TGCAGTGCTAGAGATCCGGACGCAGGGTACGGTGAAAAACTGTTTTTT.